This paragraph reports one T cell receptor beta chain. The clone's antigen remains unknown. The protocol used for the library was the immunoSEQ multiplex PCR assay. For the multiplex PCR, a mixture combining 60 forward primers for TCR Vbeta segments and 13 reverse primers for TCR Jbeta segments was used. The CDR3 region of rearranged TCR beta genes was amplified from genomic DNA by a multiplex PCR assay. The amplified TCR beta libraries were sequenced on the Illumina HiSeq System as 87-base-pair reads. The authors processed their data as follows. A later analysis counted approximately 84 million unique TCR beta chains across the 640 or so repertoires, and around 9.9 million of these chains were shared by at least two donors. A nearest-neighbor algorithm error-corrected the raw reads and collapsed the reads into unique sequences, merging closely related sequences to remove PCR and sequencing errors. To assign V, D and J gene segments, CDR3 sequences were aligned to IMGT reference sequences. For a sequence to be retained, a match of at least six nucleotides to both a V gene segment and a J gene segment was required. A rearrangement counted as productive if the CDR3 had no stop codons and remained in frame with V and J, and every other rearrangement counted as non-productive. CDR3 was defined according to IMGT convention as the region running from the second conserved V-encoded cysteine to the conserved J-encoded phenylalanine. In an earlier analysis of some 550 of the donors, sequences lacking an unambiguous match to a single V gene segment were excluded. An earlier analysis of a few hundred of the donors called V segments functional above 56.7% productive rearrangements and segregating when the between-donor standard deviation exceeded 5%. A statistical classification framework was built for diagnosing cytomegalovirus status from the catalog of TCR beta chain sequences. In a later analysis, TCR nucleotide sequences were compared against IMGT/GENE-DB human TR gene sequences so that V and J genes could be assigned. The TCRdist pipeline was used in a later analysis to assign CDR3 sequences and most-parsimonious VDJ recombination scenarios. In a later analysis, each TCR beta chain was defined by its CDR3 amino acid sequence together with its V-gene family, and reads without a unique V-gene family were excluded. As a way to deal with suspected cross-contamination and a sequencing artifact, a later analysis dropped 592 nucleotide sequences that were highly shared and had low generation probability. A later analysis calculated a clonal expansion index for each public chain from normalized within-repertoire ranks of inferred template counts. A later analysis computed generation probabilities with a VDJ recombination model fitted to out-of-frame rearrangements, and checked the results against IGoR. In a later analysis, TCR-TCR, TCR-HLA and TCR-CMV co-occurrence was scored with hypergeometric tests, and a repertoire-size bias correction was applied to TCR pairs. To estimate false discovery rates, a later analysis permuted the HLA or CMV assignments 20 times. In a later analysis, co-occurring TCRs were grouped using DBSCAN, with TCRdist sequence similarity added in when clustering inside HLA-allele-positive subsets. Repertoires with fewer than 30,000 or more than 120,000 public chains, plus five repertoires with anomalous nucleotide sharing, were excluded from co-occurrence clustering. TCRdb carries this immuneACCESS record with in-frame sequences only. Its versions omit some clonotypes, under half of them owing to an unresolved V gene in the studies checked, with the rest unexplained. V and J calls and clone size are copied from that table; D and trimming were computed from the DNA. This sample's clone table shows 60,000 to 100,000 clones. The leading ten clones occupy approximately 4.2% of the sample.

The data were obtained in a study of cytomegalovirus exposure and HLA in healthy donors (TCRdb year 2017). Concerning the study at large: According to an earlier analysis of 450 to 650 of the donors, about 170 million T cells yielded approximately 120 million unique TCR beta sequences and 250 to 350 Gb of sequence data. An earlier analysis of approximately 630 of the donors applied high-throughput TCR beta sequencing to assess whether each TCR beta V gene segment acted as functional or pseudogenic. Using immunosequencing, the study profiled T cell repertoires from fewer than 700 subjects and related those repertoires to cytomegalovirus serostatus. Rather than drawing on any new phenotypic data, the later analysis identified candidate immune exposures from TCR beta sequences and the way those sequences occurred across donors. Class I and class II HLA loci were covered by the typing at four-digit resolution. Donor age, sex, ethnicity and CMV serostatus were compiled alongside the repertoire data. In a later genetic analysis, genome-wide SNP genotypes for about 65% of the roughly 670 donors were used, and that subset was treated as a discovery cohort. All discovery cohort repertoires had been generated on a single sequencing platform. Roughly 300 gigabases of sequencing data and tens of millions of unique TCR sequences were included in an early release covering over 600 HLA-typed donors. To study patterns of TCR occurrence, a later analysis re-analyzed previously published TCR beta repertoires from several hundred donors and added high-resolution HLA genotyping. Across under 500 genotyped donors of the cohort, an average of approximately 200,000 unique TCR beta nucleotide sequences per donor were sequenced, and roughly 17% of those sequences were non-productive. The study was designed to test whether signatures of past pathogen exposure could be identified by cataloging public T cell receptors. Besides the first cohort of approximately 670 subjects, a separate validation cohort made up of some 110 different subjects was used. The genetic ancestry cluster associated with self-reported Caucasian donors included over 80% of the 398 genotyped donors. The study combined high-throughput TCR immunosequencing, statistical association of individual TCRs with disease status, and machine learning to predict cytomegalovirus infection status. Because of strong linkage in the cohort, roughly five DR-DQ haplotypes were treated as single units for association and clustering. Typing coverage varied by locus: roughly 629-630 donors for A, B, C, DRB1 and DQB1; approximately 500 for DQA1; some 610 for DPA1; some 470 for DPB1. Paper-wide results and their limitations: In this cohort, only TCR beta chains were sequenced, and detectable features were limited by the absence of alpha or paired-chain data. Cytomegalovirus status was reported to be diagnosed by the classifier with high specificity and sensitivity in both the original and validation cohorts. In the study, around 150 TCR beta chains were listed as associated with cytomegalovirus. A later analysis found that most CMV-associated TCR beta chains appeared HLA-restricted, with HLA associations seemingly driven largely by CMV exposure. CMV serostatus was the only immune exposure information available for the cohort. A later genetic analysis associated a missense DCLRE1C variant with V-gene and J-gene trimming of TCR beta chains, and an independent cohort replicated the association. Strong co-occurrence of HLA alleles, especially DR and DQ, made assigning TCR associations to individual alleles difficult. According to a later genetic analysis, donors in an Asian-associated ancestry cluster had fewer N-insertions in productive TCRs than the approximately 630-donor mean. A further reported finding was that TCR beta sequences accurately predicted the HLA-A and HLA-B alleles for most subjects in the first cohort. According to a later analysis, parvovirus B19, influenza, CMV and Epstein-Barr virus appeared linked to several top co-occurrence clusters. The earlier analysis of nearly 600 of the donors excluded fewer than 20 rarely observed V segments, including chromosome 9 orphons, because counts were too low. Correlated functional status among segregating V segments might reflect linkage disequilibrium, but an unknown experimental factor could not be ruled out. While some public TCRs were present in many individuals, most TCR sequences turned up only very rarely across donors. In vitro tests confirmed that a few of the cytomegalovirus-associated TCR beta chains recognize cytomegalovirus antigens. In a later analysis, 15,000 to 20,000 TCR beta sequences were associated with specific HLA alleles at a false discovery rate of 0.05. In a later analysis, TCR association rates were found to vary across HLA loci, with the most associated TCRs seen for DRB1 alleles and the fewest for HLA-C alleles. Roughly uniform sequencing depth across donors was assumed in presence/absence analyses, although this assumption may not hold. Because HLA typing was missing for some donors at each locus, association tests included only the typed subset. Broadly in line with IMGT annotations, most TCR beta V segments showed up in productive rearrangements about 87% or about 30% of the time in an earlier analysis of approximately 640 of the donors. In a later analysis, HLA-associated TCR beta chains were found to be more clonally expanded and to have lower generation probabilities than equally common non-associated chains. A cluster of highly shared sequence variants was judged likely to represent a technical artifact of the sequencing pipeline. The authors suggested that the approach could potentially be generalized to other disease states and immunological phenotypes.

The cohort comprised hundreds of healthy bone marrow donors. At the time of sampling, every cohort member was nominally healthy, though immune exposures that went unrecorded were likely present. The donor was CMV seronegative and belonged to the group of 352 seronegative cohort members. Every donor gave a peripheral blood sample, and the peripheral blood mononuclear cells from that sample were used for TCR beta sequencing. Genomic DNA was extracted from the blood cell samples with the Qiagen DNeasy Blood Extraction Kit. Sequenced: PBMCs. This receptor was identified in a man aged 25 to 40 in good health and CMV-seronegative.

This receptor has the CDR3 CASSFSAGTRTGELFF. The nucleotide sequence reads as follows: TGTGCCAGCAGCTTTTCAGCGGGGACTCGCACCGGGGAGCTGTTTTTT. In this chain, TRBV7-3 is recombined with TRBJ2-2; 7 central nucleotides agree with TRBD2. The CDR3 spans 16 residues, from the cysteine through the phenylalanine. Only the CDR3 portion is preserved as DNA: 48 bases, with reading frame beginning at the first base. The germline V and J ends show losses of 3 bases and 4 bases respectively, and no gene match explains 8 bases of the junction. The germline V gene specifies SGHTA as CDR1 and FQGTGA as CDR2.